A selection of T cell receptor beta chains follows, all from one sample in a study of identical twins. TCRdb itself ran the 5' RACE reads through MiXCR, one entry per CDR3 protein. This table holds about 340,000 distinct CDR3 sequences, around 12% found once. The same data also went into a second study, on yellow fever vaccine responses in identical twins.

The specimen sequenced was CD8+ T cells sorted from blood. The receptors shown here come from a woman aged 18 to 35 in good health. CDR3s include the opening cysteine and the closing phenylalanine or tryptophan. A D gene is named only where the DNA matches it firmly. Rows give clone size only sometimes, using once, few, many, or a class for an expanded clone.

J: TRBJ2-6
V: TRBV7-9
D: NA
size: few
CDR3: CASSLEDSGANVLTF
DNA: TGTGCCAGCAGCTTAGAGGACTCTGGGGCCAACGTCCTGACTTTC

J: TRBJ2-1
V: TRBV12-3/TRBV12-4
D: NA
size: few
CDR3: CASSLAIGSYNEQFF
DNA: TGTGCCAGCAGCCTCGCTATAGGCAGCTACAATGAGCAGTTCTTC

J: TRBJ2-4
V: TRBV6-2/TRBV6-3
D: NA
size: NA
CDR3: CASSYFDPRELAKNIQYF
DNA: TGTGCCAGCAGTTATTTCGACCCCCGGGAACTAGCCAAAAACATTCAGTACTTC

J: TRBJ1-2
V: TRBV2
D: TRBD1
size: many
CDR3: CASRAPGQGPLLYGYTF
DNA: TGTGCCAGCAGAGCACCCGGACAGGGGCCTCTTCTCTATGGCTACACCTTC

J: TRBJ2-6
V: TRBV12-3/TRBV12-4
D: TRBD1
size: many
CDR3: CASNPTGPGANVLTF
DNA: TGTGCCAGCAACCCGACAGGGCCCGGGGCCAACGTCCTGACTTTC

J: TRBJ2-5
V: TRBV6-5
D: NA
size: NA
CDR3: CASSYSKGSVETQYF
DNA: TGTGCCAGCAGTTACTCGAAGGGCAGCGTAGAGACCCAGTACTTC

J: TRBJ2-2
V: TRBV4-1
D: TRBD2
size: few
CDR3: CASSQALAGGSGELFF
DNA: TGCGCCAGCAGCCAAGCATTAGCGGGAGGGTCCGGGGAGCTGTTTTTT

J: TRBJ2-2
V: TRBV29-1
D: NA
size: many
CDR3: CSVEGGRGGTGELFF
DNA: TGCAGCGTTGAAGGGGGCAGGGGAGGAACCGGGGAGCTGTTTTTT

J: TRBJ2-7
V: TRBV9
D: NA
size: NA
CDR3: CASSARDTSYEQYF
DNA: TGTGCCAGCAGCGCCAGGGACACCTCCTACGAGCAGTACTTC

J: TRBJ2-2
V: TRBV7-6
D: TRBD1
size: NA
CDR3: CASSLPGGTGGTGELFF
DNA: TGTGCCAGCAGCTTGCCCGGTGGGACAGGGGGCACCGGGGAGCTGTTTTTT

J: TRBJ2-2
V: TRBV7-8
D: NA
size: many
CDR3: CASRSLEAGELFF
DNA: TGTGCCAGCCGTAGCTTAGAGGCAGGGGAGCTGTTTTTT